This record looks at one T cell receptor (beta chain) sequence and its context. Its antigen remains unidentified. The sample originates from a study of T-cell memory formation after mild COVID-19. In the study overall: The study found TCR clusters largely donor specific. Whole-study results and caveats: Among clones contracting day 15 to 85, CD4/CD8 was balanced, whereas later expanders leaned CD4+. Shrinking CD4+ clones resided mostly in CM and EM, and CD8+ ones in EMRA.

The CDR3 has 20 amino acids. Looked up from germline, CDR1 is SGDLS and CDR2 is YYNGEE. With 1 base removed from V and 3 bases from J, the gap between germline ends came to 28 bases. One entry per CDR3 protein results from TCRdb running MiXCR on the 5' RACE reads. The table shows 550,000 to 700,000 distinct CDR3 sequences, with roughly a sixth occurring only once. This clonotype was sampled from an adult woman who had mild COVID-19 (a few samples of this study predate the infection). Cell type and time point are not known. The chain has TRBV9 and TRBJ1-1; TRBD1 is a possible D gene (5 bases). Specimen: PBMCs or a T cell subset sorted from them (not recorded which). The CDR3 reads CASSVYSAAVKGIGDTEAFF. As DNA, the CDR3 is TGTGCCAGCAGCGTATATTCGGCTGCGGTTAAGGGGATCGGGGACACTGAAGCTTTCTTT.